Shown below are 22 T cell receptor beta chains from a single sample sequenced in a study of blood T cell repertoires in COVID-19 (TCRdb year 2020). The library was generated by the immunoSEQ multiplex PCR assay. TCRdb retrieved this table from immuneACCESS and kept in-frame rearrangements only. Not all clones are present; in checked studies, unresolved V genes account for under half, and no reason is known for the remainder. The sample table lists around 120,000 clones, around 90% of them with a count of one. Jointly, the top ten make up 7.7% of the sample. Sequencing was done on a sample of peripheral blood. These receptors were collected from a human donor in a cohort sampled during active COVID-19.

CDR3 residues: CASSYEGAANTGELFF. The CDR3 coding sequence is TGTGCCAGCAGTTACGAGGGGGCGGCAAACACCGGGGAGCTGTTTTTT. This chain links TRBV6-2 or TRBV6-3 with TRBJ2-2; 7 bases map to TRBD1. Germline V lookup: CDR1 MNHEY, CDR2 SVGEGT. The CDR3 contains 16 residues. V was pared by 2 bases and J by 2 bases, with 5 bases of the junction left unmatched.

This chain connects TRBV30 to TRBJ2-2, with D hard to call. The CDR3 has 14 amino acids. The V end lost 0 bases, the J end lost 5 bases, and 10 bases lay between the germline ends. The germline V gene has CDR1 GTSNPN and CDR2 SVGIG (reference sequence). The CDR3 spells CAWSVLSRTGELFF. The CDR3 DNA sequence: TGTGCCTGGAGTGTACTTTCTAGGACCGGGGAGCTGTTTTTT.

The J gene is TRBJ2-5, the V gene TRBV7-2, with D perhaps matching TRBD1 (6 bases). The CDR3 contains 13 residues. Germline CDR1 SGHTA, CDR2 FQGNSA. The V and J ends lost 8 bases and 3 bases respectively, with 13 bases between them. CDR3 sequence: CASGAYREETQYF. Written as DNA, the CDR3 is TGTGCCAGCGGAGCATACAGGGAAGAGACCCAGTACTTC.

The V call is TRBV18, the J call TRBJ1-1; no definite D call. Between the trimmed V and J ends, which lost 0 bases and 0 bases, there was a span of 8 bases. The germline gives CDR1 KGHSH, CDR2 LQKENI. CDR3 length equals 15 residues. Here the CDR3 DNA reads TGTGCCAGCTCACCACCCGGCGGATTGAACACTGAAGCTTTCTTT. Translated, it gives CASSPPGGLNTEAFF.

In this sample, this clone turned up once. Here the CDR3 reads CASSVGVRATQETQYF. The CDR3 DNA sequence: TGTGCCAGCAGCGTAGGGGTCAGGGCGACCCAAGAGACCCAGTACTTC. The chain employs TRBV9 and TRBJ2-5, with D perhaps TRBD1 (5 bases). Trimming removed 0 bases from V and 1 base from J, with 13 bases in between. Per the germline V gene, CDR1 is SGDLS and CDR2 is YYNGEE. The CDR3 is made up of 16 amino acids.

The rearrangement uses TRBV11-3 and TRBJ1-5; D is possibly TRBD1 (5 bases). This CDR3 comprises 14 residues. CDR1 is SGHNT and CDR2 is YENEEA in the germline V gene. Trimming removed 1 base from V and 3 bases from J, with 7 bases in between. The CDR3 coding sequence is TGTGCCAGCAGCTTAGGGGGGGACAATCAGCCCCAGCATTTT. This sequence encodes CASSLGGDNQPQHF.

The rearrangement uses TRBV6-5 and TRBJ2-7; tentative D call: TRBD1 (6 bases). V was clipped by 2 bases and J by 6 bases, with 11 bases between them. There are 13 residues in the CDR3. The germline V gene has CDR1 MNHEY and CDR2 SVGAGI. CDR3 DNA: TGTGCCAGCAGTTACCGGGACACGGCCGAGCAGTACTTC. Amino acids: CASSYRDTAEQYF.

The CDR3 is CASSYWRVHETQYF. Here the CDR3 DNA reads TGTGCCAGCAGTTACTGGAGGGTTCATGAGACCCAGTACTTC. The V and J genes are TRBV6-5 and TRBJ2-5; D possibly corresponds to TRBD2 (6 bases). The germline V and J ends were trimmed by 1 base and 5 bases, with 11 bases remaining between them. The germline CDR1 and CDR2 sequences are MNHEY and SVGAGI. The CDR3 contains 14 residues.

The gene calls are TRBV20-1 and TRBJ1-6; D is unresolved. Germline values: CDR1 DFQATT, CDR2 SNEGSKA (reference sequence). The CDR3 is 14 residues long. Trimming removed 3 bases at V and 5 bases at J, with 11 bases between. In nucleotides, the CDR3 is TGCAGTGCTAGTCGTGCGGGAGATAATTCACCCCTCCACTTT. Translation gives CSASRAGDNSPLHF.

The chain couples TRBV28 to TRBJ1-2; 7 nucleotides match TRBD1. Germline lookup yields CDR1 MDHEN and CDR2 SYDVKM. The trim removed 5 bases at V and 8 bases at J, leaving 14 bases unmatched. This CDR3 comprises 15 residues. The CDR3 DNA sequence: TGTGCCAGCAGTCGAGACAGGGTGGGGTCAGGCGGCTACACCTTC. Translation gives CASSRDRVGSGGYTF.

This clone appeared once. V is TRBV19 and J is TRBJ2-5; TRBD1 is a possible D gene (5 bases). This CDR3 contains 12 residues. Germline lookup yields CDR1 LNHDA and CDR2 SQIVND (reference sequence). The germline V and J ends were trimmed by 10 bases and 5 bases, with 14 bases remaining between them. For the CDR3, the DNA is TGTGCCACGTCCAGGGTGGGGGAGACCCAGTACTTC. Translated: CATSRVGETQYF.

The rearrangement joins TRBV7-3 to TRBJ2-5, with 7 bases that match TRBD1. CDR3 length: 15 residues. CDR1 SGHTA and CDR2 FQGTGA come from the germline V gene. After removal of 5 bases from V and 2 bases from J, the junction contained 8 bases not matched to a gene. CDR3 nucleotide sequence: TGTGCCAGCAGCCCTAGGACAGGACATCAAGAGACCCAGTACTTC. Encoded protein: CASSPRTGHQETQYF.

The CDR3 coding sequence is TGTGCCAGCAGTGAGAGGGTCGGTAATGAAAAACTGTTTTTT. Translated, it gives CASSERVGNEKLFF. V is TRBV2 and J is TRBJ1-4, with D uncertain. The V end was cut by 3 bases, the J end by 4 bases, with 9 bases between. CDR3 length: 14 amino acids. Germline V gene sequence: CDR1 SNHLY, CDR2 FYNNEI.

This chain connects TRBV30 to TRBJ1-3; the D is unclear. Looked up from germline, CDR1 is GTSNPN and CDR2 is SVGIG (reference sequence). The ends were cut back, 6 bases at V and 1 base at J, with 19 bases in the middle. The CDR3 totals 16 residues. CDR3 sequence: CACIPSPRISGNTIYF. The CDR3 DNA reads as TGTGCCTGTATCCCGTCCCCGCGGATTTCTGGAAACACCATATATTTT.

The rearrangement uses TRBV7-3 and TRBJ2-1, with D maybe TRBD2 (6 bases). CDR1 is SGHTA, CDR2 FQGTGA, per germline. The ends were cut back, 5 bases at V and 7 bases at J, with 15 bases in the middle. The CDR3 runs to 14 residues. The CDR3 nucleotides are TGTGCCAGCAGCCAAGGTGCGGGGAGGAATGAGCAGTTCTTC. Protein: CASSQGAGRNEQFF. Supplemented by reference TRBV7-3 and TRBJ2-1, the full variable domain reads GAGVSQTPSNKVTEKGKYVELRCDPISGHTALYWYRQSLGQGPEFLIYFQGTGAADDSGLPNDRFFAVRPEGSVSTLKIQRTERGDSAVYLCASSQGAGRNEQFFGPGTRLTVL.

For the CDR3, the DNA is TGCAGTGCTAGTCGAGACACTGAAGCTTTCTTT. Residues: CSASRDTEAFF. This chain uses TRBV20-1 with TRBJ1-1; unclear D gene. Looked up from germline, CDR1 is DFQATT and CDR2 is SNEGSKA (reference sequence). The CDR3 has 11 residues. V dropped 3 bases and J dropped 3 bases, with 5 bases sitting between them.

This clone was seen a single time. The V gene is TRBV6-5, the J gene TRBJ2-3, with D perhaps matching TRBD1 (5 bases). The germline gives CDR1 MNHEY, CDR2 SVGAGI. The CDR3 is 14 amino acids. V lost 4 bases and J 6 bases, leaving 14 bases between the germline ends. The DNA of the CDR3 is TGTGCCAGCAGTTTGGGGCTGAACAGTGATACGCAGTATTTT. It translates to CASSLGLNSDTQYF.

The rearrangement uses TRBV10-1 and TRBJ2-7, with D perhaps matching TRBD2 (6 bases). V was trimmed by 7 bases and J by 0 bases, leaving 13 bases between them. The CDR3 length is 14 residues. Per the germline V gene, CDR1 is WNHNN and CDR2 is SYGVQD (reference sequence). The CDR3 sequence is CASKLAPSSYEQYF. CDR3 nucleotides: TGCGCCAGCAAGCTAGCGCCGAGCTCCTACGAGCAGTACTTC.

DNA of the CDR3: TGTGCCAGCAGCCCCCTTTGGGGACAGGGGTGTGAGCAGTTCTTC. It yields the protein CASSPLWGQGCEQFF. The V call is TRBV7-2, the J call TRBJ2-1, with 10 bases aligning to TRBD1. Unmatched junction bases numbered 10, after V lost 5 bases and J lost 9 bases. This CDR3 is built from 15 residues. Per the germline V gene, CDR1 is SGHTA and CDR2 is FQGNSA.

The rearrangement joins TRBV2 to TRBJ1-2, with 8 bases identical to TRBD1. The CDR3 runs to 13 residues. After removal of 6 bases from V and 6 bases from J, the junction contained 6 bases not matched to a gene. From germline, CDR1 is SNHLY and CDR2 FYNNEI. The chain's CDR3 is CASSKDRDNGYTF. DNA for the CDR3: TGTGCCAGCAGCAAGGACAGGGACAATGGCTACACCTTC.

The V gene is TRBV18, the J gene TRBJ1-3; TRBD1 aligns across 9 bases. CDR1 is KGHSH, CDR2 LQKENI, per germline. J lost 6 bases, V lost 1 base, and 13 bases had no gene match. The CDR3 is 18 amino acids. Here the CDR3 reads CASSPLGRPGQGKNTIYF. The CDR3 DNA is TGTGCCAGCTCACCACTTGGGAGACCGGGACAGGGAAAAAACACCATATATTTT.

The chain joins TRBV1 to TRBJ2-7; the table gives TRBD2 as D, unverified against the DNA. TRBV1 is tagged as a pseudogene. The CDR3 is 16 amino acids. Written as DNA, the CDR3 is TGCACCAGCAGCCAAGATAGCCTAGCGGAAGGCTACGAGCAGTACTTC. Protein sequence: CTSSQDSLAEGYEQYF.